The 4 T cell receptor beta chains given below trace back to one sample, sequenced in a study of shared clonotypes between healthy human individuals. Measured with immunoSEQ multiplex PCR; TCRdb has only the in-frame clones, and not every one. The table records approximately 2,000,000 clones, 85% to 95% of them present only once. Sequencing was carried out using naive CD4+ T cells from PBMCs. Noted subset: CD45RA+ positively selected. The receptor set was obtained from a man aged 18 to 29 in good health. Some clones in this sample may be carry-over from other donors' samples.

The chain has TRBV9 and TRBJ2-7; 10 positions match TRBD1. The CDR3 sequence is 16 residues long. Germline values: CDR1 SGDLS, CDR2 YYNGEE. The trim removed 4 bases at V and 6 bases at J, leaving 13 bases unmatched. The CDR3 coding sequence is TGTGCCAGCAGCCCTGGGACAGGGGCCCATCGGGGCGAGCAGTACTTC. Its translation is CASSPGTGAHRGEQYF.

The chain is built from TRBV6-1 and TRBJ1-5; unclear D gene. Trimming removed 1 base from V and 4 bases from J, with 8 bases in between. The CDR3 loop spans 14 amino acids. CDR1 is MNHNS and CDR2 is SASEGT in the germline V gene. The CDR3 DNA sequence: TGTGCCAGCAGTGAAGGGGTAGCGAATCAGCCCCAGCATTTT. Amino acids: CASSEGVANQPQHF.

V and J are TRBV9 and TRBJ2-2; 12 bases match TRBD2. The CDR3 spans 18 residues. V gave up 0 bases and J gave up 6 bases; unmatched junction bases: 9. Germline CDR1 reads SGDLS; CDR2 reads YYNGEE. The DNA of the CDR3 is TGTGCCAGCAGCGTAGGTGTGGGGAGACTAGCGGGAGCCGGGGAGCTGTTTTTT. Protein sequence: CASSVGVGRLAGAGELFF.

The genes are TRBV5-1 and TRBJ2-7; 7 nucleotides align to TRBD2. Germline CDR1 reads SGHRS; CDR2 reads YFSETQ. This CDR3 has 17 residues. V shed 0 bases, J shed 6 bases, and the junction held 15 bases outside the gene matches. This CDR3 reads CASSLGLVAGVWGEQYF. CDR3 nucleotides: TGCGCCAGCAGCTTGGGTTTAGTGGCGGGAGTCTGGGGCGAGCAGTACTTC.